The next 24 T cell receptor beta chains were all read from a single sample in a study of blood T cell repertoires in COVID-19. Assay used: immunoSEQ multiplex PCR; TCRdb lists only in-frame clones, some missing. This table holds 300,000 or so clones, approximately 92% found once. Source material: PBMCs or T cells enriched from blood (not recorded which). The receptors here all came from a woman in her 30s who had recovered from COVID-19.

CDR3 loop: CASSLDPTGGYTEAFF. The CDR3 nucleotides read TGTGCCAGCAGCTTAGACCCGACAGGGGGCTACACTGAAGCTTTCTTT. The chain joins TRBV7-2 to TRBJ1-1, with 10 bases that match TRBD1. The J segment lost 3 bases and the V segment lost 1 base, leaving 5 bases of the junction unmatched. This CDR3 has 16 residues. Germline V CDR1 and CDR2: SGHTA, FQGNSA.

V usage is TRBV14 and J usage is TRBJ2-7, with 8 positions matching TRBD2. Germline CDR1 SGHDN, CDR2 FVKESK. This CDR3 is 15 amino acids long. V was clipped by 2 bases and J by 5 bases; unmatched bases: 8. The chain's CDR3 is CASSQLSGIGNEQYF. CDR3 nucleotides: TGTGCCAGCAGCCAACTTAGCGGGATTGGGAACGAGCAGTACTTC.

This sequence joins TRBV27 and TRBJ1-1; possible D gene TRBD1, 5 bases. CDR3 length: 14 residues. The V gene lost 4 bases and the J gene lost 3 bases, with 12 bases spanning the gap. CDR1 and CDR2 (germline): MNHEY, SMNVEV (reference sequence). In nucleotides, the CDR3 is TGTGCCAGCAGTTCCGGACAATCTTACACTGAAGCTTTCTTT. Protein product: CASSSGQSYTEAFF.

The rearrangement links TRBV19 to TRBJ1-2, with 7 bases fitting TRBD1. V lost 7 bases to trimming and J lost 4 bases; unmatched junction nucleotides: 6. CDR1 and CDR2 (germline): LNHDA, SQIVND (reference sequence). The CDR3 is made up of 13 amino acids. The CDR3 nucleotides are TGTGCCAGTACCTCGGACAGGACCTATGGCTACACCTTC. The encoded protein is CASTSDRTYGYTF.

Here the CDR3 DNA reads TGCGCCAGCAGCCCAGCCGGGGGACCCAACACTGAAGCTTTCTTT. It encodes CASSPAGGPNTEAFF. The chain is built from TRBV10-1 and TRBJ1-1; possibly TRBD1 for D (5 bases). Trimming took 6 bases from V and 2 from J, leaving 16 bases between them. Germline loops: CDR1 WNHNN, CDR2 SYGVQD (reference sequence). The CDR3 runs 15 residues.

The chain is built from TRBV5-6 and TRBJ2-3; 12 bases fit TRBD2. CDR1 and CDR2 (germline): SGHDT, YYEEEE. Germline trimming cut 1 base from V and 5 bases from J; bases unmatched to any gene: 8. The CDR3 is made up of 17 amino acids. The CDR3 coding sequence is TGTGCCAGCAGCTTGTCGACTAGCGGGAGTTCGATAGATACGCAGTATTTT. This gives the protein CASSLSTSGSSIDTQYF.

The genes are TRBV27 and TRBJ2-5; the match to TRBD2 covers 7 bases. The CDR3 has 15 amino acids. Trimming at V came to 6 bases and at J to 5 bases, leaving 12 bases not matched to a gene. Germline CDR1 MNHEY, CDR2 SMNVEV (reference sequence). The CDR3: CASSPFGGGMETQYF. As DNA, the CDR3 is TGTGCCAGCAGCCCCTTCGGGGGAGGGATGGAGACCCAGTACTTC.

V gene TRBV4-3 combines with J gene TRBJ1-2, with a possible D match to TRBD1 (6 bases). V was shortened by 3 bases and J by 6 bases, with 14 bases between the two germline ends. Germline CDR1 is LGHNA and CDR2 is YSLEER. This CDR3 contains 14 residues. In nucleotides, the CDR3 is TGCGCCAGCAGCCAGGTACAGGGTAATAATGGCTACACCTTC. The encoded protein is CASSQVQGNNGYTF.

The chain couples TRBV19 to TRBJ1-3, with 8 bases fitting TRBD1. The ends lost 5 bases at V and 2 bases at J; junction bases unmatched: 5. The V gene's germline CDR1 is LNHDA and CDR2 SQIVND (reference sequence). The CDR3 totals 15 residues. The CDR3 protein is CASSVDRGPGNTIYF. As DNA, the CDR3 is TGTGCCAGTAGTGTCGACAGGGGCCCTGGAAACACCATATATTTT. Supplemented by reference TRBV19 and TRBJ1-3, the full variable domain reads DGGITQSPKYLFRKEGQNVTLSCEQNLNHDAMYWYRQDPGQGLRLIYYSQIVNDFQKGDIAEGYSVSREKKESFPLTVTSAQKNPTAFYLCASSVDRGPGNTIYFGEGSWLTVV.

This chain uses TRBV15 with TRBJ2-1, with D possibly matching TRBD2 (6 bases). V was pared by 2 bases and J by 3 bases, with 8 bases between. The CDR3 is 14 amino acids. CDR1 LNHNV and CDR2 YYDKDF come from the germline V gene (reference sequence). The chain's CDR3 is CATSRHSGYNEQFF. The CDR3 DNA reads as TGTGCCACCAGCAGACATAGCGGCTACAATGAGCAGTTCTTC.

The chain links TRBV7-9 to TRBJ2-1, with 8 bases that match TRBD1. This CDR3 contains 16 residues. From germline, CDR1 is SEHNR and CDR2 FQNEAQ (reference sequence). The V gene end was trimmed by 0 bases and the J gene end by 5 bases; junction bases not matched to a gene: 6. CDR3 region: CASSLAGTGIHNEQFF. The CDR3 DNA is TGTGCCAGCAGCTTAGCCGGGACAGGTATTCACAATGAGCAGTTCTTC.

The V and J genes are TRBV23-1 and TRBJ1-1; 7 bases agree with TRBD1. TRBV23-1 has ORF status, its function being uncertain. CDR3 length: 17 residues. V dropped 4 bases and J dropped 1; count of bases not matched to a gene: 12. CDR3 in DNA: TGCGCCAGCAGTCTCCACTGGCCCGGGACAGAGAACACTGAAGCTTTCTTT. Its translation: CASSLHWPGTENTEAFF.

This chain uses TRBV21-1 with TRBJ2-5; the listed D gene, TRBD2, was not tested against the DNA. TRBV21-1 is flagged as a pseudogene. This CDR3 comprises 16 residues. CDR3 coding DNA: TGTGCCAGAAGCGGGGCTCTAGGCGGGACCGCGGGGACCCAGTACTTC. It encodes CARSGALGGTAGTQYF.

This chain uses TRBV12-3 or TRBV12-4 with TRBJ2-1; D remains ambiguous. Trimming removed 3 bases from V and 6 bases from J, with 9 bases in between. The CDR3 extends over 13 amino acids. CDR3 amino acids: CASSLSSANEQFF. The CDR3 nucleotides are TGTGCCAGCAGTTTGTCAAGCGCCAATGAGCAGTTCTTC.

The CDR3 sequence is CASTPDSGSPNEQYF. The CDR3 nucleotides are TGTGCCAGCACTCCCGATAGCGGGAGCCCAAACGAGCAGTACTTC. The V call is TRBV28, the J call TRBJ2-7; 9 bases line up with TRBD2. CDR3 length equals 15 residues. Per germline, CDR1 MDHEN and CDR2 SYDVKM. J was trimmed by 5 bases and V by 7 bases; bases with no gene match: 12.

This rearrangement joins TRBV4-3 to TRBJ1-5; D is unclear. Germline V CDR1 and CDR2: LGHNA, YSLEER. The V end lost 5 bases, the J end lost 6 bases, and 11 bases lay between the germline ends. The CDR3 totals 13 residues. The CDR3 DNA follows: TGCGCCAGCAGCACCTTTAGAAGTCAGCCCCAGCATTTT. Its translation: CASSTFRSQPQHF.

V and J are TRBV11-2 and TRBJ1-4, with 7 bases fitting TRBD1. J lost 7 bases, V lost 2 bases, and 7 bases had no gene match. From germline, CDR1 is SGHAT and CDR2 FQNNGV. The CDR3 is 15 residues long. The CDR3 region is CASSLNSGGSEKLFF. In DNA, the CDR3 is TGTGCCAGCAGCTTAAATTCAGGGGGTTCTGAAAAACTGTTTTTT.

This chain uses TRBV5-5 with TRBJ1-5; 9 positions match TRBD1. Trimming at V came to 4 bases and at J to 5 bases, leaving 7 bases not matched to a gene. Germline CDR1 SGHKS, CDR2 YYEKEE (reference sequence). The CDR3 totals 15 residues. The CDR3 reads CASSKTGGRDQPQHF. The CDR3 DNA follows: TGTGCCAGCAGCAAAACAGGGGGCCGGGATCAGCCCCAGCATTTT.

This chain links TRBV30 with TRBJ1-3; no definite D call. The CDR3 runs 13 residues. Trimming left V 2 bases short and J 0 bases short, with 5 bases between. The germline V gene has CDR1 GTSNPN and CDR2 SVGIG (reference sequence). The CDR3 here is CAWSPGSGNTIYF. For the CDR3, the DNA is TGTGCCTGGAGTCCGGGCTCTGGAAACACCATATATTTT.

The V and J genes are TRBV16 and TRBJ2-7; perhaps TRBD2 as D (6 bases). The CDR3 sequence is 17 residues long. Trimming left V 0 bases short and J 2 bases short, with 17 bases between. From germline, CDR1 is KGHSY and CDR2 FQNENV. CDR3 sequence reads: CASSQSGGRTPAYEQYF. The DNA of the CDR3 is TGTGCCAGCAGCCAATCGGGAGGCCGAACCCCAGCCTACGAGCAGTACTTC.

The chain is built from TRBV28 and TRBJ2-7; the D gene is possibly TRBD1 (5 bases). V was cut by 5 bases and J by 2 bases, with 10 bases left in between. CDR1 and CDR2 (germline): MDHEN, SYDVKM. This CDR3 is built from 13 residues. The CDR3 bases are TGTGCCAGCAGTACCCAGGGTCCCTACGAGCAGTACTTC. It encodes CASSTQGPYEQYF.

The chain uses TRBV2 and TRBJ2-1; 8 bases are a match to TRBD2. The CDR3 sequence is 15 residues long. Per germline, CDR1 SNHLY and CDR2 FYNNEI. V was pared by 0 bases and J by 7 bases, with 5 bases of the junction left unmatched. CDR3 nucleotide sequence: TGTGCCAGCAGTGAAGCAAAACTAGCGGTAAATGAGCAGTTCTTC. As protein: CASSEAKLAVNEQFF. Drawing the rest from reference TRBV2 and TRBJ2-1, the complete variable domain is EPEVTQTPSHQVTQMGQEVILRCVPISNHLYFYWYRQILGQKVEFLVSFYNNEISEKSEIFDDQFSVERPDGSNFTLKIRSTKLEDSAMYFCASSEAKLAVNEQFFGPGTRLTVL.

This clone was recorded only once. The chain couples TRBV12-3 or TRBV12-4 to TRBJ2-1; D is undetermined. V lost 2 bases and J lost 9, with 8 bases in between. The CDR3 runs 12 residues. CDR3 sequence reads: CASSLLAGEQFF. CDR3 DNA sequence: TGTGCCAGCAGTTTATTGGCAGGTGAGCAGTTCTTC.

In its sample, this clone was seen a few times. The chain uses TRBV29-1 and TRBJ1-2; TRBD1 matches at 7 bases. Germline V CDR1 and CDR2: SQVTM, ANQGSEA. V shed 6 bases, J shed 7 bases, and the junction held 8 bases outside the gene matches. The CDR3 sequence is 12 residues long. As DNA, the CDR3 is TGCAGCGTCGAGGAGGGGGCGGGTGGCTACACCTTC. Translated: CSVEEGAGGYTF.